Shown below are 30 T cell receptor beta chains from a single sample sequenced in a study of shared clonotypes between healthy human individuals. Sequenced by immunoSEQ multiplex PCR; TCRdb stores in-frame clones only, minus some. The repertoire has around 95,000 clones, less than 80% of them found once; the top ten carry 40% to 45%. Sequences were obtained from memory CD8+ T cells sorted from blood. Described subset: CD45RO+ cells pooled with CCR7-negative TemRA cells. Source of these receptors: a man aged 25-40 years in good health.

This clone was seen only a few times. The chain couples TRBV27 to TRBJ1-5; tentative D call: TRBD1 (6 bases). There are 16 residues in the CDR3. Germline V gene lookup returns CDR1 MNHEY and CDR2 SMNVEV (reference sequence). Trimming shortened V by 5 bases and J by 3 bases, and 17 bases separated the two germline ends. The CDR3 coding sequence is TGTGCCAGCAGTCTTTACTCGGACAGCTCCAATCAGCCCCAGCATTTT. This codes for CASSLYSDSSNQPQHF.

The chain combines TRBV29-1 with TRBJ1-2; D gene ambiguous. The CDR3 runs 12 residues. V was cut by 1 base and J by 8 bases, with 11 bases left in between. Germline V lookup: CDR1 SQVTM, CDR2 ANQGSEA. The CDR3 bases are TGCAGCGTTGAAGGAGGGTTCGGAGGCTACACCTTC. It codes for CSVEGGFGGYTF.

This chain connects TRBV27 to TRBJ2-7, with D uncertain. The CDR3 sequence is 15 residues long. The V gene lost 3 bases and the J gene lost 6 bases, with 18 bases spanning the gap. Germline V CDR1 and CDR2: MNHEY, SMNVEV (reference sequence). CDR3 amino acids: CASSFLGEELGEQYF. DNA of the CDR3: TGTGCCAGCAGTTTTCTGGGTGAAGAGTTGGGCGAGCAGTACTTC.

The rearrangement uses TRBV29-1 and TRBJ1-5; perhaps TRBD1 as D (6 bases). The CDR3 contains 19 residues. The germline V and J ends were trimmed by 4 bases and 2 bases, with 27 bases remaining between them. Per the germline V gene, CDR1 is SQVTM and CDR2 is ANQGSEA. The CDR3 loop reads CSVAAQGGRSFVCNQPQHF. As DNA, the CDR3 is TGCAGCGTTGCTGCCCAAGGGGGAAGGTCGTTTGTGTGCAATCAGCCCCAGCATTTT.

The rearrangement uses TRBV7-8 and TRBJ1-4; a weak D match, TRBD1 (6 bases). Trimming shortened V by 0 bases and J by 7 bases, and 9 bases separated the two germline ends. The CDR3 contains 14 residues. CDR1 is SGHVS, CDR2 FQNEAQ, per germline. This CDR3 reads CASSLAEGGEKLFF. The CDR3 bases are TGTGCCAGCAGCTTAGCGGAAGGGGGTGAAAAACTGTTTTTT.

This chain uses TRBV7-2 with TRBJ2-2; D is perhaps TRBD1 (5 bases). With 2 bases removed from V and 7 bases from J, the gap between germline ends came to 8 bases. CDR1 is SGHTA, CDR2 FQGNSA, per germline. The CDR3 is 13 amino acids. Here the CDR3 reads CASSLRGNGELFF. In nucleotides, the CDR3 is TGTGCCAGCAGCTTAAGGGGAAACGGGGAGCTGTTTTTT.

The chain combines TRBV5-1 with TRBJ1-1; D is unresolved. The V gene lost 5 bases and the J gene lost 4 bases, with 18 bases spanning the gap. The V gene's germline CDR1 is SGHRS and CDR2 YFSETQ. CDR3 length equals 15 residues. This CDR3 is CASRKNRGASTEAFF. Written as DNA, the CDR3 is TGCGCCAGCAGAAAAAACAGAGGCGCTAGCACTGAAGCTTTCTTT.

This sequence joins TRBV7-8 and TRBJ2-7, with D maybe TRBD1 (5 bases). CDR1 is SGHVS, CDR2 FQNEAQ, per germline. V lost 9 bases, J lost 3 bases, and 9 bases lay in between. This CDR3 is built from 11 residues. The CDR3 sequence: CASAGIYEQYF. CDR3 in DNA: TGTGCCAGTGCAGGGATCTACGAGCAGTACTTC.

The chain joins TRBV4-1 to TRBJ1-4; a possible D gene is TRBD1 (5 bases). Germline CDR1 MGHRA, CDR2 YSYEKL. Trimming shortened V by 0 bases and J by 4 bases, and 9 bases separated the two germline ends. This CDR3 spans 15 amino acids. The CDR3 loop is CASSQDRQYNEKLFF. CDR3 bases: TGCGCCAGCAGCCAAGATCGACAGTATAATGAAAAACTGTTTTTT.

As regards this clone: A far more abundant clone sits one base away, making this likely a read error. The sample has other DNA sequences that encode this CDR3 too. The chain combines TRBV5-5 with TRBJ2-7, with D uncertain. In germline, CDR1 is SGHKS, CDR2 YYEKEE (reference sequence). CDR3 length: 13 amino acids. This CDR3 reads CASSPGWPDEQYF. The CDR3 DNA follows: TGTGCCAGCAGCCCCGGGTGGCCGGACGAGCAATACTTC.

In nucleotides, the CDR3 is TGTGCCAGCAGTTCAGTAGCGGGAGGGACCTACGAGCAGTACTTC. This sequence encodes CASSSVAGGTYEQYF. The chain combines TRBV28 with TRBJ2-7, with 11 nucleotides matching TRBD2. The V and J ends lost 4 bases and 2 bases, in that order; junction bases with no gene match: 4. The CDR3 is 15 residues long. Germline V CDR1 and CDR2: MDHEN, SYDVKM. Based on the CDR3 plus reference TRBV28 and TRBJ2-7, the full variable domain is DVKVTQSSRYLVKRTGEKVFLECVQDMDHENMFWYRQDPGLGLRLIYFSYDVKMKEKGDIPEGYSVSREKKERFSLILESASTNQTSMYLCASSSVAGGTYEQYFGPGTRLTVT.

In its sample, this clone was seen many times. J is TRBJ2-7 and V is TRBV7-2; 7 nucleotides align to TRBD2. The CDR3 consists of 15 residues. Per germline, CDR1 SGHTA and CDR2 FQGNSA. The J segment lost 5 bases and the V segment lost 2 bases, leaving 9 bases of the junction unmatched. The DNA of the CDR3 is TGTGCCAGCAGCTTAAACGGGGGGTCCCCTAACGAGCAGTACTTC. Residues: CASSLNGGSPNEQYF.

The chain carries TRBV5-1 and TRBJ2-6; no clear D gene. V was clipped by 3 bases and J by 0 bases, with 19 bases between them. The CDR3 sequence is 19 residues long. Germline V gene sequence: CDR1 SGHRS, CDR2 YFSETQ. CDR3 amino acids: CASSSDPGARPSGANVLTF. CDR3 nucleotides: TGCGCCAGCAGCTCGGACCCAGGTGCACGGCCCTCTGGGGCCAACGTCCTGACTTTC.

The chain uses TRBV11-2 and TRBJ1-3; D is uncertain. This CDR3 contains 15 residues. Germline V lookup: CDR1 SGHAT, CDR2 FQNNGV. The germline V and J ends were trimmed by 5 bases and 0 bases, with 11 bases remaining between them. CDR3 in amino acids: CASSHRAPSGNTIYF. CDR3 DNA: TGTGCCAGCAGCCACCGGGCCCCCTCTGGAAACACCATATATTTT.

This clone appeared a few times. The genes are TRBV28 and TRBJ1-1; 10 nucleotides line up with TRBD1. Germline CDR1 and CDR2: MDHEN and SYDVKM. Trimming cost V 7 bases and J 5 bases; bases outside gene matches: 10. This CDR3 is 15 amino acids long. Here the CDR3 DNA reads TGTGCCAGCACTTTTAGGACAGGGGGGAGAACTGAAGCTTTCTTT. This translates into CASTFRTGGRTEAFF.

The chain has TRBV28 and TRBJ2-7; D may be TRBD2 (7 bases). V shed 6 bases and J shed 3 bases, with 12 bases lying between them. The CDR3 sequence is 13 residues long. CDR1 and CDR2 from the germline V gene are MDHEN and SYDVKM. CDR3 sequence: CASRAGHLYEQYF. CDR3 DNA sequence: TGTGCCAGCAGAGCGGGACATCTCTACGAGCAGTACTTC.

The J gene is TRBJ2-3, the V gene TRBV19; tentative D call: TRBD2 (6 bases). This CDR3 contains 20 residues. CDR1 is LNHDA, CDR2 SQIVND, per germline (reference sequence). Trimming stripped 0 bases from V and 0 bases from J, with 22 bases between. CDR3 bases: TGTGCCAGTAGTATAGACCCCGGGGGTAGCGGATTCGGCAGCACAGATACGCAGTATTTT. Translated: CASSIDPGGSGFGSTDTQYF.

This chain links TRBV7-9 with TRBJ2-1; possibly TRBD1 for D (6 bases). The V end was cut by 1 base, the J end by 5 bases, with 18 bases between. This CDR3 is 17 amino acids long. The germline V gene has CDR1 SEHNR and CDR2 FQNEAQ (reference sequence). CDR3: CASSLVRAQGEHNEQFF. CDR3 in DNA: TGTGCCAGCAGCTTAGTTAGGGCACAGGGTGAACACAATGAGCAGTTCTTC.

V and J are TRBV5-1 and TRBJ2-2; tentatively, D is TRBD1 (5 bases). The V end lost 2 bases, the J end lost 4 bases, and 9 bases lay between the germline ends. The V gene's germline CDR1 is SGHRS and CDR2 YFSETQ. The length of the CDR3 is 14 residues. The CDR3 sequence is CASSFKGSTGELFF. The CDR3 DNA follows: TGCGCCAGCAGCTTCAAGGGGTCCACCGGGGAGCTGTTTTTT.

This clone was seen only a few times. The CDR3 sequence is CSVDGGAGAYNEQFF. For the CDR3, the DNA is TGCAGCGTTGACGGTGGGGCAGGGGCCTACAATGAGCAGTTCTTC. The gene calls are TRBV29-1 and TRBJ2-1; a possible D gene is TRBD1 (6 bases). Germline CDR1 SQVTM, CDR2 ANQGSEA. V was shortened by 3 bases and J by 2 bases, with 14 bases between the two germline ends. The CDR3 loop spans 15 amino acids.

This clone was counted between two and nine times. The CDR3 here is CASSLLLTGGHTEAFF. CDR3 coding DNA: TGTGCCAGCAGTTTACTTCTGACAGGGGGCCACACTGAAGCTTTCTTT. This sequence joins TRBV27 and TRBJ1-1; TRBD1 agrees at 10 bases. Unmatched junction bases numbered 6, after V lost 2 bases and J lost 3 bases. Germline loops: CDR1 MNHEY, CDR2 SMNVEV (reference sequence). The CDR3 is made up of 16 amino acids.

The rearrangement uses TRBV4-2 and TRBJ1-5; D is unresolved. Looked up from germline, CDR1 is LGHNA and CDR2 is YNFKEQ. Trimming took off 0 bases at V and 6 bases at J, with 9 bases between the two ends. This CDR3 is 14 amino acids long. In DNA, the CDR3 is TGTGCCAGCAGCCAAGATGAATACGGTCAGCCCCAGCATTTT. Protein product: CASSQDEYGQPQHF.

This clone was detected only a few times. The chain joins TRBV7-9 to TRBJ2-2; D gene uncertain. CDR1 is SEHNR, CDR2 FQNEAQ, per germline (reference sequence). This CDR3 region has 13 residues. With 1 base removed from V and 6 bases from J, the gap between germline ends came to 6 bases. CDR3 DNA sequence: TGTGCCAGCAGCTTAGGGGGTTCCGGGGAGCTGTTTTTT. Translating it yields CASSLGGSGELFF. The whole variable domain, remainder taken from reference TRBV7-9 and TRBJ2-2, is DTGVSQNPRHKITKRGQNVTFRCDPISEHNRLYWYRQTLGQGPEFLTYFQNEAQLEKSRLLSDRFSAERPKGSFSTLEIQRTEQGDSAMYLCASSLGGSGELFFGEGSRLTVL.

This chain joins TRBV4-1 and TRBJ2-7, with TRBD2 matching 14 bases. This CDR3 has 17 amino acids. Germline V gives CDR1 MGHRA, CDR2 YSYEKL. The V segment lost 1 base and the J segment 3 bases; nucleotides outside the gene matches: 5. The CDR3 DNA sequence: TGCGCCAGCAGCCAAGCGACTAGCGGGGGGGGACTCTACGAGCAGTACTTC. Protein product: CASSQATSGGGLYEQYF.

CDR3 coding DNA: TGTGCCAGTAGTAGGCTAGCGGGAGGTTTCAATGAGCAGTTCTTC. It yields the protein CASSRLAGGFNEQFF. The chain couples TRBV19 to TRBJ2-1; 11 bases map to TRBD2. V lost 4 bases and J lost 6; bases outside the gene matches: 5. This CDR3 contains 15 residues. Germline values: CDR1 LNHDA, CDR2 SQIVND (reference sequence).

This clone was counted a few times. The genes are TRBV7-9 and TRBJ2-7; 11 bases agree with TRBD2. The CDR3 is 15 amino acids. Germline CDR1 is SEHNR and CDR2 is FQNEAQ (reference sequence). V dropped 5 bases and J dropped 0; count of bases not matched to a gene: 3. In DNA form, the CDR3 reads TGTGCCAGCAGCCCGACTAGCGGGGCCTCCTACGAGCAGTACTTC. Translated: CASSPTSGASYEQYF.

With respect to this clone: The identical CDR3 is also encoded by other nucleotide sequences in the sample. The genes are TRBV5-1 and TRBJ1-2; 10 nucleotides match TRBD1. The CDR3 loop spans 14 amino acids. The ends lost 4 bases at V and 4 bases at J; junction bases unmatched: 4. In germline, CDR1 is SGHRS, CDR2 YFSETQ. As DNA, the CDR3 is TGCGCCAGCAGCCCCGGACAGGGGGGCTATGGCTACACCTTC. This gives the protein CASSPGQGGYGYTF.

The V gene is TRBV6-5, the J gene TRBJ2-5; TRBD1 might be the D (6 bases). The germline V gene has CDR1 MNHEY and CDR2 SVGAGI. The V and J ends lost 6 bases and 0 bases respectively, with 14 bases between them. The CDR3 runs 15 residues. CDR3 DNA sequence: TGTGCCAGCAGATACAGGAGGACAGACCAAGAGACCCAGTACTTC. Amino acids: CASRYRRTDQETQYF.

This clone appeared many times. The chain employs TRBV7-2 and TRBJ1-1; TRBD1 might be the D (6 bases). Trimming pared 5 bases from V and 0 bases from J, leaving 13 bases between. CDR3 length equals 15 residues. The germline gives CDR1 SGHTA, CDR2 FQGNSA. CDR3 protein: CASSPKTGVNTEAFF. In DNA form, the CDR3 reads TGTGCCAGCAGCCCGAAGACAGGTGTGAACACTGAAGCTTTCTTT.

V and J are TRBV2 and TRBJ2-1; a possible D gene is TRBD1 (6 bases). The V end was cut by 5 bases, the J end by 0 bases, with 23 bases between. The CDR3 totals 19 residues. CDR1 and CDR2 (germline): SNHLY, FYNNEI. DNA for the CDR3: TGTGCCAGCAGTCTTCCCGATCACCGACAGGCCAACTCCTACAATGAGCAGTTCTTC. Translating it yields CASSLPDHRQANSYNEQFF.